This T cell receptor (beta chain) was captured by sequencing in a study of cytotoxic CD8 clonotypes in ibrutinib-treated CLL. Profiled with immunoSEQ multiplex PCR; TCRdb holds only in-frame clones, not every one. This table holds roughly 150,000 clones, more than 80% found once. The V gene lost 0 bases and the J gene lost 1 base, with 0 bases spanning the gap. CDR3 length equals 12 residues. Germline CDR1 is ENHRY and CDR2 is SYGVKD. The clonotype originates from a human donor with chronic lymphocytic leukemia. The V gene is TRBV10-3, the J gene TRBJ1-1; no firm D call. The sample here was PBMCs, taken after 24 months of ibrutinib treatment. The CDR3 nucleotides read TGTGCCATCAGTGAGTCGAACACTGAAGCTTTCTTT. Translation: CAISESNTEAFF.